Listed below are T cell receptor beta chains from one sample, sequenced in a study of T cell changes during pregnancy in multiple sclerosis. Repertoires were generated with immunoSEQ multiplex PCR, while TCRdb's copy carries only in-frame clones and drops some. The table shows under 110,000 clones, with around 92% occurring only once. The material sequenced was peripheral blood, taken after pregnancy. All receptors derive from a female donor with multiple sclerosis, enrolled in a pregnancy study. The CDR3 runs from the conserved cysteine through the conserved F or W. A D gene is named only where the DNA matches it firmly. Clone size is not always given. Where it is, it says once, few, many or a class for expanded clones.

d_call: .
j_call: TRBJ2-5
clone_size: medium-sized
v_call: TRBV4-2
cdr3_nt: TGTGCCAGCAGCCCGGAACACAGGGCTTACCAAGAGACCCAGTACTTC
cdr3_aa: CASSPEHRAYQETQYF

d_call: TRBD2
j_call: TRBJ2-7
clone_size: .
v_call: TRBV5-1
cdr3_nt: TGCGCCAGCAGCGCGACTAGCGGGGGGATCTACGAGCAGTACTTC
cdr3_aa: CASSATSGGIYEQYF

d_call: TRBD1
j_call: TRBJ1-1
clone_size: .
v_call: TRBV7-7
cdr3_nt: TGTGCCAGCAGCCCTCGGACAGGGAAGAACACTGAAGCTTTCTTT
cdr3_aa: CASSPRTGKNTEAFF

d_call: .
j_call: TRBJ1-4
clone_size: .
v_call: TRBV28
cdr3_nt: TGTGCCAGCAGTCCCATGACAGGTGCCAATGAAAAACTGTTTTTT
cdr3_aa: CASSPMTGANEKLFF

d_call: .
j_call: TRBJ2-2
clone_size: .
v_call: TRBV5-1
cdr3_nt: TGCGCCAGCAGCTCCCCTCCCGGGGAGCTGTTTTTT
cdr3_aa: CASSSPPGELFF

d_call: TRBD1
j_call: TRBJ2-5
clone_size: .
v_call: TRBV10-3
cdr3_nt: TGTGCCATCAGTGACCCCGGGACAGAACAAGAGACCCAGTACTTC
cdr3_aa: CAISDPGTEQETQYF

d_call: TRBD2
j_call: TRBJ2-7
clone_size: .
v_call: TRBV28
cdr3_nt: TGTGCCAGCAGTTCTAGCGGGAGGACCTACGAGCAGTACTTC
cdr3_aa: CASSSSGRTYEQYF

d_call: TRBD1
j_call: TRBJ1-1
clone_size: .
v_call: TRBV19
cdr3_nt: TGTGCCAGTAGGACCACAGGGGGCACTGAAGCTTTCTTT
cdr3_aa: CASRTTGGTEAFF

d_call: .
j_call: TRBJ1-1
clone_size: .
v_call: TRBV15
cdr3_nt: TGTGCCACCAGCAGAGGGGAGGGGCGGACTGAAGCTTTCTTT
cdr3_aa: CATSRGEGRTEAFF

d_call: .
j_call: TRBJ2-7
clone_size: .
v_call: TRBV5-1
cdr3_nt: TGCGCCAGCAGCTTGGACCCCAGGGGAATCGAGCAGTACTTC
cdr3_aa: CASSLDPRGIEQYF

d_call: TRBD2
j_call: TRBJ2-2
clone_size: once
v_call: TRBV6-1
cdr3_nt: TGTGCCAGCAGCGCGACTAGCGGGGGGGCCGGGGAGCTGTTTTTT
cdr3_aa: CASSATSGGAGELFF

d_call: .
j_call: TRBJ1-1
clone_size: .
v_call: TRBV2
cdr3_nt: TGTGCCAGCAGTGACAACAGGAACACTGAAGCTTTCTTT
cdr3_aa: CASSDNRNTEAFF

d_call: TRBD1
j_call: TRBJ1-2
clone_size: .
v_call: TRBV5-6
cdr3_nt: TGTGCCAGCAGCTCCCGGGACAGAGCTAACTATGGCTACACCTTC
cdr3_aa: CASSSRDRANYGYTF

d_call: .
j_call: TRBJ1-5
clone_size: .
v_call: TRBV6-4
cdr3_nt: TGTGCCAGCAGTCGGGACTTTGATCAGCCCCAGCATTTT
cdr3_aa: CASSRDFDQPQHF

d_call: .
j_call: TRBJ2-7
clone_size: .
v_call: TRBV20-1
cdr3_nt: TGCAGTGGCGTCGGGGGATACGAGCAGTACTTC
cdr3_aa: CSGVGGYEQYF

d_call: .
j_call: TRBJ1-2
clone_size: .
v_call: TRBV7-2
cdr3_nt: TGTGCCAGCAGCCCCGGGGGTAGGAAGCTAGGTGGCTACACCTTC
cdr3_aa: CASSPGGRKLGGYTF

d_call: .
j_call: TRBJ2-1
clone_size: .
v_call: TRBV7-2
cdr3_nt: TGTGCCAGCAGCTTAGCGCTGGCTTCTGGAGTGAAGCAGTTCTTC
cdr3_aa: CASSLALASGVKQFF

d_call: TRBD2
j_call: TRBJ2-1
clone_size: .
v_call: TRBV2
cdr3_nt: TGTGCCAGCAGTGGGGGACTAGTGGATGAGCAGTTCTTC
cdr3_aa: CASSGGLVDEQFF

d_call: .
j_call: TRBJ2-5
clone_size: .
v_call: TRBV2
cdr3_nt: TGTGCCAGCAAGGATAGCGTCGAGACCCAGTACTTC
cdr3_aa: CASKDSVETQYF

d_call: .
j_call: TRBJ1-4
clone_size: once
v_call: TRBV7-8
cdr3_nt: TGTGCCAGCAGCGCGGCAGAACGTAATGAAAAACTGTTTTTT
cdr3_aa: CASSAAERNEKLFF

d_call: TRBD1
j_call: TRBJ1-5
clone_size: .
v_call: TRBV19
cdr3_nt: TGTGCCAGTAGTACGACAGGGACCAGGGATCAGCCCCAGCATTTT
cdr3_aa: CASSTTGTRDQPQHF

d_call: .
j_call: TRBJ1-4
clone_size: .
v_call: TRBV7-9
cdr3_nt: TGTGCCAGCAGCTTACCGGGGGGGCGCGGGGAAAAACTGTTTTTT
cdr3_aa: CASSLPGGRGEKLFF

d_call: TRBD1
j_call: TRBJ2-6
clone_size: .
v_call: TRBV2
cdr3_nt: TGTGCCAGCAGTGCCGGGACAGGTAGTTTCTCTGGGGCCAACGTCCTGACTTTC
cdr3_aa: CASSAGTGSFSGANVLTF

d_call: TRBD2
j_call: TRBJ2-5
clone_size: .
v_call: TRBV5-1
cdr3_nt: TGCGCCAGCAGCTTGGTTGGCGGGGGGGCCCTGGAGACCCAGTACTTC
cdr3_aa: CASSLVGGGALETQYF

d_call: TRBD2
j_call: TRBJ2-7
clone_size: .
v_call: TRBV27
cdr3_nt: TGTGCCAGCAGACCAGCGGGAGGGCCACGCGAGCAGTACTTC
cdr3_aa: CASRPAGGPREQYF

d_call: TRBD2
j_call: TRBJ2-1
clone_size: .
v_call: TRBV28
cdr3_nt: TGTGCCAGCGAGTGGGGGGAGGGCCGGAATGAGCAGTTCTTC
cdr3_aa: CASEWGEGRNEQFF

d_call: .
j_call: TRBJ2-7
clone_size: .
v_call: TRBV5-1
cdr3_nt: TGCGCCAGCAGCGTGGGCGCCGACTCCTACGAGCAGTACTTC
cdr3_aa: CASSVGADSYEQYF

d_call: .
j_call: TRBJ1-1
clone_size: .
v_call: TRBV6-5
cdr3_nt: TGTGCCAGCAGTTACTCTGAGGGGAACACTGAAGCTTTCTTT
cdr3_aa: CASSYSEGNTEAFF

d_call: .
j_call: TRBJ1-2
clone_size: .
v_call: TRBV7-2
cdr3_nt: TGTGCCAGCAGCTTAGGTCCGGGGGCTAACTATGGCTACACCTTC
cdr3_aa: CASSLGPGANYGYTF

d_call: .
j_call: TRBJ1-4
clone_size: once
v_call: TRBV5-1
cdr3_nt: TGCGCCAGCTCTACTTCCCAGGGGACTAATGAAAAACTGTTTTTT
cdr3_aa: CASSTSQGTNEKLFF

d_call: .
j_call: TRBJ2-2
clone_size: .
v_call: TRBV6-1
cdr3_nt: TGTGCCAGCAGTGAAGAAAGGGGGTGGGGAACCGGGGAGCTGTTTTTT
cdr3_aa: CASSEERGWGTGELFF

d_call: .
j_call: TRBJ2-5
clone_size: .
v_call: TRBV19
cdr3_nt: TGTGCCAGTTTGGGGCGGTTTCAAGAGACCCAGTACTTC
cdr3_aa: CASLGRFQETQYF

d_call: .
j_call: TRBJ2-7
clone_size: .
v_call: TRBV28
cdr3_nt: TGTGCCAGCAGCCTCAGGGGCGGCCCTTCCTACGAGCAGTACTTC
cdr3_aa: CASSLRGGPSYEQYF

d_call: .
j_call: TRBJ2-7
clone_size: .
v_call: TRBV9
cdr3_nt: TGTGCCAGCAGCGTAGATGGGACACCTAGCTACGAGCAGTACTTC
cdr3_aa: CASSVDGTPSYEQYF

d_call: TRBD1
j_call: TRBJ1-2
clone_size: .
v_call: TRBV5-4
cdr3_nt: TGTGCCAGCAGCTCTGGACAGGGGTCGGGCTATGGCTACACCTTC
cdr3_aa: CASSSGQGSGYGYTF

d_call: .
j_call: TRBJ2-7
clone_size: .
v_call: TRBV6-5
cdr3_nt: TGTGCCAGCAGGGACACCTACGAGCAGTACTTC
cdr3_aa: CASRDTYEQYF

d_call: .
j_call: TRBJ1-4
clone_size: .
v_call: TRBV6-1
cdr3_nt: TGTGCCATCAGGGTATTAGGACAGTTTAATGAAAAACTGTTTTTT
cdr3_aa: CAIRVLGQFNEKLFF

d_call: TRBD1
j_call: TRBJ1-2
clone_size: .
v_call: TRBV5-1
cdr3_nt: TGCGCCAGCAGCGGGGGACAGGGGAGAAAGAACTATGGCTACACCTTC
cdr3_aa: CASSGGQGRKNYGYTF

d_call: .
j_call: TRBJ2-3
clone_size: .
v_call: TRBV7-8
cdr3_nt: TGTGCCAGCAGCTTCGGGGGGCTGACAGATACGCAGTATTTT
cdr3_aa: CASSFGGLTDTQYF

d_call: .
j_call: TRBJ1-1
clone_size: .
v_call: TRBV25-1
cdr3_nt: TGTGCCAGCAGCGGGATGGGCACTGAAGCTTTCTTT
cdr3_aa: CASSGMGTEAFF

d_call: TRBD1
j_call: TRBJ2-5
clone_size: .
v_call: TRBV19
cdr3_nt: TGTGCCAGTAGTATAGCGACAGGGTCATACCAAGAGACCCAGTACTTC
cdr3_aa: CASSIATGSYQETQYF

d_call: .
j_call: TRBJ1-3
clone_size: .
v_call: TRBV10-3
cdr3_nt: TGTGCCGCCGATGGGGGGGGGCGCATCTTTGGAAACACCATATATTTT
cdr3_aa: CAADGGGRIFGNTIYF

d_call: TRBD2
j_call: TRBJ2-3
clone_size: .
v_call: TRBV28
cdr3_nt: TGTGCCAGCAGTTTTGGGGGGACTAGCGGGATGATGGATACGCAGTATTTT
cdr3_aa: CASSFGGTSGMMDTQYF

d_call: TRBD2
j_call: TRBJ2-7
clone_size: .
v_call: TRBV9
cdr3_nt: TGTGCCAGCAGCTCCTCCGGGACTAGCGGGGACGAGCAGTACTTC
cdr3_aa: CASSSSGTSGDEQYF

d_call: .
j_call: TRBJ2-2
clone_size: .
v_call: TRBV7-9
cdr3_nt: TGTGCCAGCAGCCGACGTGGGGGAGGAGGAACCGGGGAGCTGTTTTTT
cdr3_aa: CASSRRGGGGTGELFF

d_call: TRBD1
j_call: TRBJ2-4
clone_size: .
v_call: TRBV5-1
cdr3_nt: TGCGCCAGCAGCTTTGCTTCCGGGACAGGGAACATTCAGTACTTC
cdr3_aa: CASSFASGTGNIQYF

d_call: TRBD1
j_call: TRBJ2-5
clone_size: .
v_call: TRBV6-1
cdr3_nt: TGTGCCAGCAGTGGGACAGGGAAGGAGACCCAGTACTTC
cdr3_aa: CASSGTGKETQYF

d_call: .
j_call: TRBJ1-3
clone_size: .
v_call: TRBV27
cdr3_nt: TGTGCCAGCAGTGTCAGGGAGGGGGACACCATATATTTT
cdr3_aa: CASSVREGDTIYF